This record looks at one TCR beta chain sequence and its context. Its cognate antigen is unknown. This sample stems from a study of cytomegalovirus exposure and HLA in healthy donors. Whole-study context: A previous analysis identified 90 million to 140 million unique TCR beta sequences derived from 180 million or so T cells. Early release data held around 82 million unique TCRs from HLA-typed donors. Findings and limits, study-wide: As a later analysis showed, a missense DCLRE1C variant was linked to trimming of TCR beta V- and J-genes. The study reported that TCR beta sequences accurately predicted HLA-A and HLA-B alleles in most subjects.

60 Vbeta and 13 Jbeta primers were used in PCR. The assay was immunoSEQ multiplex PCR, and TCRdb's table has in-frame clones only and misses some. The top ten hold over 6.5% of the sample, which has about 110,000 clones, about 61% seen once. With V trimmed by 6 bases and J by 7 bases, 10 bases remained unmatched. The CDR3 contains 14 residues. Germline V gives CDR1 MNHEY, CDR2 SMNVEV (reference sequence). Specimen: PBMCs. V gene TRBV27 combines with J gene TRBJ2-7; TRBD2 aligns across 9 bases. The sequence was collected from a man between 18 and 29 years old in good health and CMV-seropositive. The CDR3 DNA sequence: TGTGCCAGCAGCTTTAGCGGGGGTTCGAGGGAGCAGTACTTC. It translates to CASSFSGGSREQYF.